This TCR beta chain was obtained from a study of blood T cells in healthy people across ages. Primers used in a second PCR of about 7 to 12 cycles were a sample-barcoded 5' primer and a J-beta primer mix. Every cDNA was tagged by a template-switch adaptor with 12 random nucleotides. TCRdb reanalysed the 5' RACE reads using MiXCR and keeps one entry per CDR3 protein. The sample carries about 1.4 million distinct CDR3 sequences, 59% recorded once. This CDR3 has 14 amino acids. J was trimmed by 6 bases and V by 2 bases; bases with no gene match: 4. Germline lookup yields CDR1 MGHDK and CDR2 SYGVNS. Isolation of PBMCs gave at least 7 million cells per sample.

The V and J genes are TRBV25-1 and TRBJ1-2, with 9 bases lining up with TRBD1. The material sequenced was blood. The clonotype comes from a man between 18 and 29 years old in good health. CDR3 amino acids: CASSEGDRVNGYTF. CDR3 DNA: TGTGCCAGCAGTGAAGGGGACAGGGTTAATGGCTACACCTTC.